The 4 T cell receptor beta chains below come from one sample, sequenced in a study of early stage breast cancer tumors. Measured with immunoSEQ multiplex PCR; TCRdb has only the in-frame clones, and not every one. The table lists about 19,000 clones, around four fifths of them singletons, with under 2% in the top ten. The sample was blood. The origin of the receptors is a person aged 70 to 85 with breast cancer.

The chain carries TRBV6-1 and TRBJ2-5; TRBD2 aligns across 11 bases. In germline, CDR1 is MNHNS, CDR2 SASEGT. J was trimmed by 6 bases and V by 4 bases; bases with no gene match: 4. This CDR3 has 14 residues. In nucleotides, the CDR3 is TGTGCCAGCAGTGCAGGACTAGCGGGCAAGACCCAGTACTTC. It encodes CASSAGLAGKTQYF.

This clone was picked up one time. The rearrangement joins TRBV7-5 to TRBJ2-5; the table gives TRBD2 as D, unverified against the DNA. TRBV7-5 is designated a pseudogene. CDR3 length: 17 amino acids. The CDR3 nucleotides read TGTGTCAGAAGCTTAGGGGGGAGGGGTACGTACCAAGAGACCCAGTACTTC. Its protein product is CVRSLGGRGTYQETQYF.

There are a few counts of this clone. The chain couples TRBV7-9 to TRBJ1-1; 8 nucleotides match TRBD1. Trimming took 5 bases from V and 0 from J; bases not matched to a gene: 8. The CDR3 loop spans 16 amino acids. Germline V gives CDR1 SEHNR, CDR2 FQNEAQ (reference sequence). CDR3 amino acids: CASSLDRGTLNTEAFF. As DNA, the CDR3 is TGTGCCAGCAGCCTCGACAGGGGAACCCTGAACACTGAAGCTTTCTTT.

This sequence joins TRBV10-3 and TRBJ2-7; TRBD2 matches 9 bases. This CDR3 contains 16 residues. V dropped 2 bases and J dropped 0; count of bases not matched to a gene: 5. Germline CDR1 ENHRY, CDR2 SYGVKD. CDR3 protein: CAISEKSSGGSYEQYF. CDR3 sequence (DNA): TGTGCCATCAGTGAGAAGAGTAGCGGGGGCTCCTACGAGCAGTACTTC.